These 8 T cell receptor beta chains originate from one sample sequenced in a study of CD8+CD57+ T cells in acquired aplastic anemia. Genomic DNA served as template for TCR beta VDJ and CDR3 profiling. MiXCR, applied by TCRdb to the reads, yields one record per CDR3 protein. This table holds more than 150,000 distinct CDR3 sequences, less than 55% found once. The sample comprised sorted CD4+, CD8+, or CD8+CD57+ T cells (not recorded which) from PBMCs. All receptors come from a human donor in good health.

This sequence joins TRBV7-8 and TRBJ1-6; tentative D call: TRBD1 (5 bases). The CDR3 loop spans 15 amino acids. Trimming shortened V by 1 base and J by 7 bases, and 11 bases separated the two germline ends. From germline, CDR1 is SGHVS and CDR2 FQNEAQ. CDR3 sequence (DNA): TGTGCCAGCAGCTTAGTGGGGACTGGGAATTCACCCCTCCACTTT. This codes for CASSLVGTGNSPLHF.

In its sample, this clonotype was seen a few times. CDR3 DNA sequence: TGTGCCAGCAGCTCGAGAGCCCGAGCGGGAGAGGGGACCGGGGAGCTGTTTTTT. Translating gives CASSSRARAGEGTGELFF. V usage is TRBV11-2 and J usage is TRBJ2-2, with TRBD2 identical over 8 bases. Germline V gene sequence: CDR1 SGHAT, CDR2 FQNNGV. This CDR3 contains 18 residues. Trimming at V came to 4 bases and at J to 5 bases, leaving 15 bases not matched to a gene.

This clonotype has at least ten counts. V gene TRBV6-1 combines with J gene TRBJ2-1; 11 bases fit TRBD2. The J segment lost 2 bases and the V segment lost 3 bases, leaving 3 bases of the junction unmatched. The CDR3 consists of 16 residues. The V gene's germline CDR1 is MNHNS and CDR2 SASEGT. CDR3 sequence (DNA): TGTGCCAGCAGTGACCCGGGACTAGCGGCCTACAATGAGCAGTTCTTC. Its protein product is CASSDPGLAAYNEQFF.

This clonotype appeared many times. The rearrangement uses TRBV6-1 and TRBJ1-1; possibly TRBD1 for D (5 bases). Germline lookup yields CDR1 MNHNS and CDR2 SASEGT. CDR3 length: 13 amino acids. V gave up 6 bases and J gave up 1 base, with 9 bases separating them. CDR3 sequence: CASRFGGNTEAFF. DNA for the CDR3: TGTGCCAGCAGGTTCGGGGGGAACACTGAAGCTTTCTTT.

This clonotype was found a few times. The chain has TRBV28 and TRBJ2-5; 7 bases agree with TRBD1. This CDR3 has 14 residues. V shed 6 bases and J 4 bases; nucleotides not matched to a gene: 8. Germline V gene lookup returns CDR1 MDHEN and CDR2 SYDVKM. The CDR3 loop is CASSLDRAGETQYF. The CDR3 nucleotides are TGTGCCAGCAGCCTAGACAGGGCCGGAGAGACCCAGTACTTC.

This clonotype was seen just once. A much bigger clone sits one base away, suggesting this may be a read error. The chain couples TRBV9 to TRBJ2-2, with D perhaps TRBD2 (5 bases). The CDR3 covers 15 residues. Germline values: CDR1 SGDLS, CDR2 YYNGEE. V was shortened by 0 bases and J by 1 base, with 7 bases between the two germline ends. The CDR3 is CASSVAGRNTGELFF. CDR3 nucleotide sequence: TGTGCCAGCAGCGTAGCGGGGAGGAACACCGGGGAGCTGTTTTTT.

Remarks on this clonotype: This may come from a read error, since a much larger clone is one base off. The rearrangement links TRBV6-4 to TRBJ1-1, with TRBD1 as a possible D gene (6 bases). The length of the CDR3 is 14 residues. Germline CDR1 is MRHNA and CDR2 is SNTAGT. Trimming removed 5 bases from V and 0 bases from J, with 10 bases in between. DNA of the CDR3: TGTGCCAGCAGTCGGGACACGGTGAACACTGAAGCTTTCTTT. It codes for CASSRDTVNTEAFF.

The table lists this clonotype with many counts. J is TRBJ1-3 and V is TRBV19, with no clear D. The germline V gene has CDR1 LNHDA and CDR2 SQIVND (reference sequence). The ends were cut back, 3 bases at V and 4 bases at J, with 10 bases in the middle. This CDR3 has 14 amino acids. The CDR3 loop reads CASSISSVGNTIYF. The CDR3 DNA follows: TGTGCCAGTAGTATTTCTTCGGTCGGAAACACCATATATTTT.